This TCR beta chain is drawn from a study of beta chain features in type 1 diabetes. Remarks on this clone: Its antigen is not known.

The CDR3 contains 16 residues. With 1 base clipped from V and 0 bases from J, the junction kept 1 base outside the gene matches. Germline CDR1 is LGHNA and CDR2 is YNFKEQ. All of the isolated RNA was reverse transcribed, so expressed TCRB transcripts were sequenced. Data came from immunoSEQ multiplex PCR; TCRdb stores just in-frame clones and leaves some out. The data hold 250,000 to 300,000 clones, with roughly 25% observed a single time. The study, taken as a whole, reports: Shortening of TCRB CDR3s, moderate but significant, appeared in all four CD4+ subsets of Type 1 diabetes patients.

The chain is built from TRBV4-2 and TRBJ2-7; 12 bases map to TRBD2. This clonotype originated in a woman aged 25 to 39 with type 1 diabetes. Sample: naive CD4+ T cells from blood. The CDR3 here is CASSQGTSGNSYEQYF. The CDR3 nucleotides read TGTGCCAGCAGCCAAGGGACTAGCGGGAACTCCTACGAGCAGTACTTC.